The TCR beta chain under discussion was sequenced for a study of cytomegalovirus exposure and HLA in healthy donors. The PCR made use of 60 Vbeta and 13 Jbeta primers. Data came from immunoSEQ multiplex PCR; TCRdb stores just in-frame clones and leaves some out. Of 180,000 or so clones listed, about 9.4% are singletons. Only a few counts were recorded for this clone. Its antigen is undetermined. Study-wide findings and caveats: Later, an analysis showed that TCR beta chains associated with HLA were more clonally expanded than others that were equally common. Relative to the approximately 700-donor mean, N-insertions were reportedly fewer in an Asian-associated ancestry cluster in a later analysis.

The clonotype was recovered from a young woman in good health and CMV-seropositive. Sequenced input: PBMCs.

CDR3 nucleotides: TGTGCCATCAAGGGCGGGACCGGAGAGACCCAGTACTTC. Amino acid sequence: CAIKGGTGETQYF. The rearrangement uses TRBV10-3 and TRBJ2-5; TRBD2 might be the D (6 bases). V lost 7 bases and J lost 4, with 13 bases in between. The CDR3 loop spans 13 amino acids. Germline assignment: CDR1 ENHRY and CDR2 SYGVKD.